This T cell receptor (beta chain) was observed in a study of blood T cell repertoires in COVID-19. Study background: COVID-19 samples from acute and convalescent phases originated in the United States, Italy and Spain. From T cells, B-cell-depleted T cells, or PBMCs came the material, which was cDNA or gDNA.

The sample holds a few counts of this clone. Original processing methods: Reference gene primers were amplified, and this amplification served to estimate nucleated cell counts. Measured with immunoSEQ multiplex PCR; TCRdb has only the in-frame clones, and not every one. V, J and clone size reflect that table, while D and trimming were determined from the DNA. The table has approximately 75,000 clones, 84% seen once. The germline gives CDR1 KGHSH, CDR2 LQKENI. V lost 2 bases and J lost 6, with 23 bases in between. The CDR3 is 17 amino acids. The rearrangement uses TRBV18 and TRBJ2-7; maybe TRBD1 (6 bases). The TCR originated in a woman aged 45-65 years with acute or convalescent COVID-19. Source material: peripheral blood. CDR3 nucleotide sequence: TGTGCCAGCTCACCATATCAAAGGGCACAGGGTCCTCCCGAGCAGTACTTC. It specifies CASSPYQRAQGPPEQYF.